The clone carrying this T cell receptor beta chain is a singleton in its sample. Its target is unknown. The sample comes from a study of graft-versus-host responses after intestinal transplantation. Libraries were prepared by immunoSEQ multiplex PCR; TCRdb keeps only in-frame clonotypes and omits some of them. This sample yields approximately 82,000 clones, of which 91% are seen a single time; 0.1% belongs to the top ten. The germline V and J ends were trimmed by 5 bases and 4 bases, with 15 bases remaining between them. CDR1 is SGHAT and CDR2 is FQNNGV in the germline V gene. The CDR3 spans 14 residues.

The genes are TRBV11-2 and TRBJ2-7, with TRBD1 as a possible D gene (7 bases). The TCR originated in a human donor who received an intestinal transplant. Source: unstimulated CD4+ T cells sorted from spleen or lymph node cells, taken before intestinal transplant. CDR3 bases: TGTGCCAGCAGCCGGCGGGGACAGAATTACGAGCAGTACTTC. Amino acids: CASSRRGQNYEQYF.